The sequence of this T cell receptor (beta chain) was determined in a study of T cell responses to AZD1222 COVID-19 vaccine. V shed 1 base and J 9 bases; nucleotides not matched to a gene: 8. The CDR3 consists of 15 residues. The germline V gene has CDR1 MRHNA and CDR2 SNTAGT. Points on this clone: Its antigen is not identified.

The method was immunoSEQ multiplex PCR; TCRdb's version includes in-frame clones alone and lacks a portion of them. Among about 140,000 clones listed, just under 95% were seen once. Study conclusions and caveats: Increased Spike-specific TCR breadth and depth were observed after two AZD1222 doses. Close to half of all spike-specific TCRs reportedly target regions of the variants that are unmutated. White British ancestry dominated among donors, who included more females, and clonal diversity was possibly underestimated. All repertoire sampling was performed exclusively after the peak T cell response.

The source was peripheral blood, collected after recovery from COVID-19. The sequence was obtained from an adult who had recovered from COVID-19. The chain links TRBV6-4 to TRBJ2-1; 8 bases are a match to TRBD2. The CDR3 coding sequence is TGTGCCAGCAGTGACTTTGTAGCGGGACGGGTTGAGCAGTTCTTC. Translation gives CASSDFVAGRVEQFF.